The source of this TCR beta chain is a study of cytomegalovirus exposure and HLA in healthy donors. Study findings and constraints: Later work showed greater clonal expansion in HLA-associated TCR beta chains than in equally common others. A missense DCLRE1C variant was associated with V- and J-gene trimming of TCR beta chains in a later analysis, and an independent cohort replicated the association.

A multiplex PCR was run with 60 Vbeta primers and 13 Jbeta primers. This table comes from immunoSEQ multiplex PCR, and its TCRdb copy is limited to in-frame clones, with some not included. The repertoire holds over 45,000 clones, with 83% as singletons. On this clone: Its antigen is unidentified.

Germline lookup yields CDR1 SGHRS and CDR2 YFSETQ. The CDR3 loop spans 15 amino acids. With 4 bases removed from V and 4 bases from J, the gap between germline ends came to 17 bases. This TCR derives from a man aged 25-45 years in good health and CMV-seronegative. This chain joins TRBV5-1 and TRBJ1-2; possible D gene TRBD1, 6 bases. Input material: PBMCs. Here the CDR3 reads CASSPGTLQGYGYTF. In nucleotides, the CDR3 is TGCGCCAGCAGCCCCGGGACACTGCAGGGCTATGGCTACACCTTC.